A selection of T cell receptor beta chains follows, all from one sample in a study of blood T cell repertoires in COVID-19. Only in-frame clones appear in the TCRdb table, and some are missing; sequencing was by immunoSEQ multiplex PCR. The data show approximately 210,000 clones, 89% seen once. The sample taken for sequencing was peripheral blood. These receptors came from a woman aged 40 to 50 with acute or convalescent COVID-19. Both conserved end residues are part of each CDR3. A D gene is named only where the DNA matches it firmly. Not all rows give a size; the values are once, few, many and, for expanded clones, a class.

D gene | J gene | clone size | V gene | CDR3 DNA | CDR3 protein
. | TRBJ1-2 | once | TRBV25-1 | TGTGCCAGCAATTGGGGAGGGGTTGGCTACACCTTC | CASNWGGVGYTF
TRBD2 | TRBJ2-1 | . | TRBV11-2 | TGTGCCACCATGTGGCGGGGGGTAGGCAATGAGCAGTTCTTC | CATMWRGVGNEQFF
. | TRBJ1-5 | . | TRBV10-3 | TGTGCCATCAGTGACAGGGTAGGCGATCAGCCCCAGCATTTT | CAISDRVGDQPQHF
. | TRBJ2-1 | once | TRBV6-5 | TGTGCCAGCAGTTACCGGAGGACAGCTGCCGCCAATGAGCAGTTCTTC | CASSYRRTAAANEQFF
. | TRBJ2-2 | . | TRBV6-6 | TGTGCCAGCACCCCAACAGGGTCTCACGGGGAGCTGTTTTTT | CASTPTGSHGELFF
TRBD1 | TRBJ1-6 | . | TRBV9 | TGTGCCAGCAGCACGACAGGGGTTAATTCACCCCTCCACTTT | CASSTTGVNSPLHF
TRBD2 | TRBJ2-3 | . | TRBV5-6 | TGTGCCAGCAGCTTTAGCGGGGGGGCCTACTCAGATACGCAGTATTTT | CASSFSGGAYSDTQYF
TRBD1 | TRBJ1-1 | few | TRBV5-4 | TGTGCCAGCAGCTCCGACAGGGTAGAAGCTTTCTTT | CASSSDRVEAFF
. | TRBJ1-1 | once | TRBV5-1 | TGCGCCAGCAGCTCGCAGGGGAACTTGAACACTGAAGCTTTCTTT | CASSSQGNLNTEAFF
. | TRBJ1-3 | . | TRBV9 | TGTGCCAGCAGCGTACAAACCACACAGGGATTGGCTGGAAACACCATATATTTT | CASSVQTTQGLAGNTIYF
. | TRBJ1-1 | . | TRBV24-1 | TGTGCCACCGCCATACGACAGAGGAACACTGAAGCTTTCTTT | CATAIRQRNTEAFF
. | TRBJ1-2 | . | TRBV19 | TGTGCCAGTACCGAAAATTCATACTCTAACTATGGCTACACCTTC | CASTENSYSNYGYTF
. | TRBJ1-1 | . | TRBV18 | TGTGCCAGCTCACCACCCCCAGGGGTCGGGGAGACTGAAGCTTTCTTT | CASSPPPGVGETEAFF
. | TRBJ1-6 | . | TRBV19 | TGTGCCACGAGGACCCAGGGAGGATATTCACCCCTCCACTTT | CATRTQGGYSPLHF
TRBD1 | TRBJ1-6 | . | TRBV6-5 | TGTGCCAGCAGCCCGAGGACAGGGGTAGTTTCACCCCTCCACTTT | CASSPRTGVVSPLHF
. | TRBJ1-1 | . | TRBV6-2/TRBV6-3 | TGTGCCAGCACCCCCCTTGGGAGTTACATGAACACTGAAGCTTTCTTT | CASTPLGSYMNTEAFF
. | TRBJ1-4 | . | TRBV27 | TGTGCCAGCAGTTTGGGCATGTGGAATGAAAAACTGTTTTTT | CASSLGMWNEKLFF
. | TRBJ2-1 | . | TRBV5-4 | TGTGCCAGCAGTACTGGAGGGAGCCACAATGAGCAGTTCTTC | CASSTGGSHNEQFF
TRBD1 | TRBJ1-5 | . | TRBV6-1 | TGTGCCAGCAGTGAAGCTCACAGGGGGAGCAATCAGCCCCAGCATTTT | CASSEAHRGSNQPQHF
TRBD1 | TRBJ1-2 | once | TRBV5-8 | TGTGCCAGCAGCCCAACGGGACAGGGGGCGCCTAACTATGGCTACACCTTC | CASSPTGQGAPNYGYTF
TRBD1 | TRBJ1-2 | . | TRBV19 | TGTGCCAGTAGTATTCATGACAGGGTATATGGCTACACCTTC | CASSIHDRVYGYTF
. | TRBJ2-1 | . | TRBV5-6 | TGTGCCAGCAGTCGGCTACAGTTCTCCTACAATGAGCAGTTCTTC | CASSRLQFSYNEQFF
. | TRBJ2-1 | . | TRBV6-1 | TGTGCCAGCAGTGAACCCCCCCAGACAGTTTACAATGAGCAGTTCTTC | CASSEPPQTVYNEQFF
. | TRBJ1-6 | . | TRBV25-1 | TGTGCCAGCAGTGGGACCGGGACACGGAATTCACCCCTCCACTTT | CASSGTGTRNSPLHF
TRBD1 | TRBJ2-1 | . | TRBV5-1 | TGCGCCAGCAGCCCGGACAGGCCCGAGGAGCAGTTCTTC | CASSPDRPEEQFF
TRBD2 | TRBJ2-3 | . | TRBV9 | TGTGCCAGCAGCGTAGGGGCTAGCGGGGGCACAGATACGCAGTATTTT | CASSVGASGGTDTQYF
. | TRBJ1-1 | . | TRBV12-3/TRBV12-4 | TGTGCCAGCACCCCCGTCGGAGGAGAAGCTTTCTTT | CASTPVGGEAFF
. | TRBJ1-5 | once | TRBV2 | TGTGCCAGCAGTGTCACAAGGGGATGGCAGCCCCAGCATTTT | CASSVTRGWQPQHF
. | TRBJ2-5 | . | TRBV18 | TGTGCCAGCTCCCCCAATTTCCAAGAGACCCAGTACTTC | CASSPNFQETQYF